Shown below are 8 T cell receptor beta chains from a single sample sequenced in a study of monozygotic twins with inflammatory bowel disease. TCRdb re-called the 5' RACE reads; one entry per CDR3 protein, DNA not given. Here the sample table reports some 330,000 distinct CDR3 sequences. Sequenced input: blood. The source of these receptors is a human donor with ulcerative colitis or Crohn's disease, or a healthy co-twin of an affected twin (not recorded which).

The chain employs TRBV20-1 and TRBJ2-7; TCRdb lists TRBD2, though no DNA is available to test this call. CDR1 is DFQATT and CDR2 is SNEGSKA in the germline V gene (reference sequence). The CDR3 consists of 14 residues. The CDR3 is CSASPPGEGYEQYF.

The genes are TRBV19 and TRBJ2-3; TCRdb's D call of TRBD1 is untestable without DNA. Germline V gives CDR1 LNHDA, CDR2 SQIVND (reference sequence). The CDR3 has 14 amino acids. The CDR3 region is CASSSPGQADTQYF. Using reference TRBV19 and TRBJ2-3 for the parts outside the CDR3, the full variable domain is DGGITQSPKYLFRKEGQNVTLSCEQNLNHDAMYWYRQDPGQGLRLIYYSQIVNDFQKGDIAEGYSVSREKKESFPLTVTSAQKNPTAFYLCASSSPGQADTQYFGPGTRLTVL.

This chain joins TRBV7-9 and TRBJ1-5; TCRdb calls TRBD1, which cannot be checked without DNA. This CDR3 comprises 14 residues. Germline values: CDR1 SEHNR, CDR2 FQNEAQ (reference sequence). The CDR3 here is CASSPGSGNQPQHF. Filled out from reference TRBV7-9 and TRBJ1-5, the complete variable domain reads DTGVSQNPRHKITKRGQNVTFRCDPISEHNRLYWYRQTLGQGPEFLTYFQNEAQLEKSRLLSDRFSAERPKGSFSTLEIQRTEQGDSAMYLCASSPGSGNQPQHFGDGTRLSIL.

This chain connects TRBV20-1 to TRBJ2-1; as DNA is missing, the TRBD2 call by TCRdb cannot be tested. CDR1 and CDR2 from the germline V gene are DFQATT and SNEGSKA (reference sequence). CDR3 length equals 14 residues. CDR3 protein: CSASRRVHYNEQFF.

The chain has TRBV27 and TRBJ2-7; TCRdb's assignment of TRBD1 cannot be checked, as there is no DNA. Germline V gene data show CDR1 as MNHEY and CDR2 as SMNVEV (reference sequence). The CDR3 is 16 residues long. This CDR3 reads CASSYQAGQGSHEQYF.

The chain combines TRBV7-2 with TRBJ1-5; the TCRdb call, TRBD1, lacks DNA for checking. The CDR3 totals 15 residues. Germline V CDR1 and CDR2: SGHTA, FQGNSA. CDR3 loop: CASSLVTGSKQPQHF. Full variable domain (missing parts from reference TRBV7-2 and TRBJ1-5): GAGVSQSPSNKVTEKGKDVELRCDPISGHTALYWYRQSLGQGLEFLIYFQGNSAPDKSGLPSDRFSAERTGGSVSTLTIQRTQQEDSAVYLCASSLVTGSKQPQHFGDGTRLSIL.

This rearrangement joins TRBV5-1 to TRBJ2-7; without DNA, the TCRdb call of TRBD1 cannot be checked. The CDR3 loop spans 15 amino acids. Germline V lookup: CDR1 SGHRS, CDR2 YFSETQ. Here the CDR3 reads CASSFDDGRLGEQYF. The variable domain in full, with the rest retrieved from reference TRBV5-1 and TRBJ2-7, is KAGVTQTPRYLIKTRGQQVTLSCSPISGHRSVSWYQQTPGQGLQFLFEYFSETQRNKGNFPGRFSGRQFSNSRSEMNVSTLELGDSALYLCASSFDDGRLGEQYFGPGTRLTVT.

V usage is TRBV29-1 and J usage is TRBJ1-1; the D call from TCRdb, TRBD1, cannot be confirmed without DNA. CDR1 SQVTM and CDR2 ANQGSEA come from the germline V gene. The CDR3 spans 14 residues. The CDR3 is CSVCGGQINTEAFF.